This TCR beta chain appears in the sequencing data of a study of cytomegalovirus exposure and HLA in healthy donors. Study-level background: Assignment to the Caucasian-associated ancestry cluster applied to about 80% of the roughly 400 genotyped donors.

PCR involved 60 Vbeta and 13 Jbeta primers. The table came from immunoSEQ multiplex PCR; TCRdb's copy has only in-frame clones and leaves some out. There are around 140,000 clones in the sample; approximately 8.9% occur only once, and roughly 7.2% lies in the top ten. Germline V lookup: CDR1 MNHEY, CDR2 SMNVEV (reference sequence). The ends lost 5 bases at V and 0 bases at J; junction bases unmatched: 4. The length of the CDR3 is 15 residues. The sequence derives from a woman in her thirties or forties in good health and CMV-seropositive. The chain combines TRBV27 with TRBJ1-1, with TRBD1 matching 9 bases. Specimen: PBMCs. This chain's CDR3 is CASSITGGVNTEAFF. The CDR3 DNA follows: TGTGCCAGCAGTATAACAGGGGGCGTGAACACTGAAGCTTTCTTT.